The rows below give T cell receptor beta chains drawn from one sample of a study of OX40 agonist ivuxolimab in advanced cancers. Here immunoSEQ multiplex PCR was the method, and the copy in TCRdb shows in-frame clones only, minus some. The repertoire holds 60,000 to 75,000 clones, with around 80% as singletons. The sample consisted of CD4+ or CD8+ T cells sorted from blood, taken in a trial of the OX40 agonist ivuxolimab. Every receptor here comes from an adult with an advanced solid tumor such as melanoma, head and neck, liver or kidney cancer. CDR3s include the opening cysteine and the closing phenylalanine or tryptophan. The D gene is left open where the match is weak. Only part of the rows carry a size: once, few, many, or a class if the clone is expanded.

D gene: -; J gene: TRBJ1-2; clone size: -; V gene: TRBV6-1; CDR3 protein: CASSEVGGYTF; CDR3 DNA: TGTGCCAGCAGTGAAGTGGGTGGCTACACCTTC
D gene: -; J gene: TRBJ1-1; clone size: -; V gene: TRBV7-8; CDR3 protein: CASTPGRGAINTEAFF; CDR3 DNA: TGTGCCAGCACCCCTGGCCGAGGGGCGATAAACACTGAAGCTTTCTTT
D gene: -; J gene: TRBJ1-1; clone size: -; V gene: TRBV6-4; CDR3 protein: CASSQSQGVTEAFF; CDR3 DNA: TGTGCCAGCAGTCAATCCCAGGGAGTCACTGAAGCTTTCTTT
D gene: -; J gene: TRBJ1-1; clone size: few; V gene: TRBV27; CDR3 protein: CASVSYGDTEAFF; CDR3 DNA: TGTGCCAGCGTTTCGTACGGGGACACTGAAGCTTTCTTT
D gene: TRBD1; J gene: TRBJ2-4; clone size: -; V gene: TRBV27; CDR3 protein: CASKRTGGAEMDKNIQYF; CDR3 DNA: TGTGCCAGCAAGCGGACAGGGGGCGCGGAGATGGACAAAAACATTCAGTACTTC
D gene: -; J gene: TRBJ1-2; clone size: -; V gene: TRBV5-6; CDR3 protein: CASSSGGGYGYTF; CDR3 DNA: TGTGCCAGCAGCTCTGGAGGGGGCTATGGCTACACCTTC
D gene: -; J gene: TRBJ2-7; clone size: -; V gene: TRBV7-2; CDR3 protein: CASSLEASSYEQYF; CDR3 DNA: TGTGCCAGCAGCTTAGAGGCCAGCTCCTACGAGCAGTACTTC
D gene: -; J gene: TRBJ2-5; clone size: few; V gene: TRBV29-1; CDR3 protein: CSVGRDRKETQYF; CDR3 DNA: TGCAGCGTTGGGCGGGACAGAAAAGAGACCCAGTACTTC
D gene: TRBD1; J gene: TRBJ1-3; clone size: once; V gene: TRBV7-9; CDR3 protein: CASRQGTGNTIYF; CDR3 DNA: TGTGCCAGCAGACAGGGGACTGGAAACACCATATATTTT
D gene: TRBD2; J gene: TRBJ2-1; clone size: -; V gene: TRBV5-6; CDR3 protein: CASSPDRGGLYEQFF; CDR3 DNA: TGTGCCAGCAGCCCGGATCGGGGGGGATTATATGAGCAGTTCTTC
D gene: -; J gene: TRBJ1-1; clone size: -; V gene: TRBV25-1; CDR3 protein: CASSEYIGSTTEAFF; CDR3 DNA: TGTGCCAGCAGTGAATATATCGGCAGTACGACTGAAGCTTTCTTT
D gene: -; J gene: TRBJ2-1; clone size: -; V gene: TRBV5-8; CDR3 protein: CASSSGTRGNEQFF; CDR3 DNA: TGTGCCAGCAGCTCAGGGACACGTGGGAATGAGCAGTTCTTC
D gene: TRBD1; J gene: TRBJ2-7; clone size: -; V gene: TRBV6-5; CDR3 protein: CASRQQGIDYEQYF; CDR3 DNA: TGTGCCAGCAGACAACAGGGGATCGACTACGAGCAGTACTTC
D gene: TRBD1; J gene: TRBJ2-5; clone size: -; V gene: TRBV11-2; CDR3 protein: CASSLKQGASNF; CDR3 DNA: TGTGCCAGCAGCTTAAAACAGGGGGCGTCAAACTTC
D gene: TRBD1; J gene: TRBJ2-5; clone size: -; V gene: TRBV11-1; CDR3 protein: CASSRDREETQYF; CDR3 DNA: TGTGCCAGCAGCCGTGACAGGGAGGAGACCCAGTACTTC
D gene: -; J gene: TRBJ2-2; clone size: -; V gene: TRBV10-3; CDR3 protein: CAIREPGGPNTGELFF; CDR3 DNA: TGTGCCATCAGGGAACCCGGGGGGCCGAACACCGGGGAGCTGTTTTTT
D gene: TRBD2; J gene: TRBJ2-5; clone size: -; V gene: TRBV2; CDR3 protein: CASSGGAGGFQETQYF; CDR3 DNA: TGTGCCAGCAGTGGAGGAGCGGGGGGTTTCCAAGAGACCCAGTACTTC
D gene: TRBD1; J gene: TRBJ2-5; clone size: -; V gene: TRBV2; CDR3 protein: CASSGWTGRQETQYF; CDR3 DNA: TGTGCCAGCAGTGGTTGGACAGGACGGCAAGAGACCCAGTACTTC